This T cell receptor beta chain derives from a study of graft-versus-host responses after intestinal transplantation. As for the study in general: Among the recipients, all got anti-thymocyte globulin induction and then tacrolimus and steroids for approximately 3 years. Broader study findings: The marrow of recipients harbored GvH clones, and ileum or blood showed some of them first.

This CDR3 has 13 residues. Between the trimmed V and J ends, which lost 1 base and 4 bases, there was a span of 6 bases. The germline V gene encodes CDR1 SGHRS and CDR2 YFSETQ. With regard to this clone: Its cognate antigen is unknown. In the same sample, other DNA sequences code for this CDR3.

Produced via immunoSEQ multiplex PCR; TCRdb's table is partial and in-frame only. The sample yields 11,000 to 15,000 clones, 77% seen once. The graft tissue was processed, and this released both intraepithelial and lamina propria lymphocytes. Sample: ileum tissue, taken just under 28 days after intestinal transplant. The receptor was derived from a human patient who received an intestinal transplant, so some T cells may come from the graft donor. The V gene is TRBV5-1, the J gene TRBJ1-5, with D maybe TRBD1 (6 bases). As DNA, the CDR3 is TGCGCCAGCAGCTTGAGGGGGAATCAGCCCCAGCATTTT. Its translation is CASSLRGNQPQHF.